The sequence of this T cell receptor beta chain was determined in a study of T cell responses to AZD1222 COVID-19 vaccine. Germline V gene sequence: CDR1 SGHKS, CDR2 YYEKEE (reference sequence). CDR3 length: 14 residues. V was pared by 4 bases and J by 8 bases, with 16 bases between. Repertoires were generated with immunoSEQ multiplex PCR, while TCRdb's copy carries only in-frame clones and drops some. Here the sample spans 130,000 or so clones, 70% to 90% being singletons. Of note for this clone: Its antigen is unknown.

General study results and limits: Per reports, nearly half of all spike-specific TCRs target regions that are unmutated in variants. Spike-wide coverage was observed for vaccine-associated CD4 TCRs, with dominant responses at 160-218 and 743-854. White British ancestry dominated among donors, who included more females, and clonal diversity was possibly underestimated. Seropositive at baseline were only a handful of AZD1222 recipients.

The sample here was peripheral blood, taken on day 0 of AZD1222 vaccination. This chain uses TRBV5-5 with TRBJ1-5; D is undetermined. The clonotype comes from an adult in good health. This chain's CDR3 is CASSPWLIAEPQHF. The CDR3 DNA reads as TGTGCCAGCAGCCCTTGGCTAATCGCGGAGCCCCAGCATTTT.